Below, one T cell receptor (beta chain) is given with its context. Its matching antigen is unknown. The 120-subject validation cohort, separate from the approximately 640-subject first cohort, included the donors. This sample stems from a study of cytomegalovirus exposure and HLA in healthy donors. Clones were sequenced by immunoSEQ multiplex PCR, and TCRdb holds only the in-frame ones, with some missing. Seen here are more than 95,000 clones, roughly 89% observed once, and the top ten hold approximately 1.1%. Study-level findings and limits: The study put about 180 TCR beta chains on its list as cytomegalovirus-associated. That first-cohort TCR clusters tended to co-occur in the 95 to 150 validation repertoires was found in a later analysis.

The germline V gene has CDR1 MNHEY and CDR2 SMNVEV (reference sequence). The CDR3 has 14 residues. Trimming removed 3 bases from V and 0 bases from J, with 9 bases in between. This TCR was sampled from a woman younger than 35 in good health and CMV-seronegative. The specimen was PBMCs. The gene calls are TRBV27 and TRBJ2-7; no clear D gene. The CDR3 nucleotides are TGTGCCAGCAGTTTGACGGGTAACTCCTACGAGCAGTACGTC. Amino acid sequence: CASSLTGNSYEQYV.